This TCR beta chain originates from a study of CD8 T cells in ankylosing spondylitis. Study observations and caveats: Significantly higher representation of disease-linked clones was reported for matched ankylosing spondylitis synovial fluid. Among TCR beta sequences, a motif of roughly 8 highly homologous variants appeared characteristic of ankylosing spondylitis blood. Earlier work had already found some motif variants in reactive arthritis synovial fluid and blood.

This clonotype was recorded many times. The antigen is undetermined. Quantitative 5'-RACE with molecular barcodes was used to make the TCR beta libraries. TCRdb ran MiXCR on the 5' RACE reads and lists one entry per CDR3 protein. The sample lists 200,000 to 250,000 distinct CDR3 sequences, approximately 7.3% occurring once. Germline V CDR1 and CDR2: SGHVS, FQNEAQ. The CDR3 is made up of 16 amino acids. V gave up 5 bases and J gave up 0 bases, with 16 bases separating them. The sequence came from a male donor with ankylosing spondylitis. The rearrangement uses TRBV7-8 and TRBJ2-5, with D perhaps TRBD2 (5 bases). Sequenced input: blood, either unsorted or a sorted T cell fraction (not recorded which). CDR3 DNA: TGTGCCAGCAGCCCTAGCCAACCCTTGTACCAAGAGACCCAGTACTTC. Protein product: CASSPSQPLYQETQYF.